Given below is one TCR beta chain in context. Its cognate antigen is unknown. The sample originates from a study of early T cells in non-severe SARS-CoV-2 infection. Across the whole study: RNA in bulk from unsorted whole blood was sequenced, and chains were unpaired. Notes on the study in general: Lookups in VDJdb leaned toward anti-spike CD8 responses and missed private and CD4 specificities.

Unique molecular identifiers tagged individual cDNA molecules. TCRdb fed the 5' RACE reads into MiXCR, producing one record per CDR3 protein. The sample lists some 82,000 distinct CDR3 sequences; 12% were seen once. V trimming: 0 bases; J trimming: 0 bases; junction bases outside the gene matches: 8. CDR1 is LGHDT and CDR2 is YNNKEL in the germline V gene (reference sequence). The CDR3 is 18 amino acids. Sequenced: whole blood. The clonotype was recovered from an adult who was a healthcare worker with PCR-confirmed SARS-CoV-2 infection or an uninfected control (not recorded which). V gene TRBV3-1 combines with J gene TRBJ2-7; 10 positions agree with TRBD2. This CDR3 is CASSQDRLAGEFSYEQYF. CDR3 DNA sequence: TGTGCCAGCAGCCAAGATCGGCTAGCGGGAGAGTTCTCCTACGAGCAGTACTTC.